The entry below gives a single T cell receptor (beta chain) sequence along with its context. Its antigen is unidentified. The data derive from a study of T cells in localized non-small cell lung cancer. Study-wide results and limits: Uninvolved adjacent lung showed the highest T cell clonality, exceeding tumor. Sequencing, confined to only one tumor region, leaves heterogeneity possible. A raised T cell density in blood coincided with lengthier overall survival. Appearing in adjacent lung were a median roughly 60 of the top 100 tumor clones.

Assay used: immunoSEQ multiplex PCR; TCRdb lists only in-frame clones, some missing. The sample records about 17,000 clones, approximately 82% being singletons. The sequencing used peripheral blood, collected before any cancer treatment. This TCR came from a male donor aged 60 or over with stage III lung adenocarcinoma.

CDR3 nucleotide sequence: TGTGCCAGCAGCTTAAGACAGTCCGCAGATTCACCCCTCCACTTT. The encoded protein is CASSLRQSADSPLHF. The chain uses TRBV7-3 and TRBJ1-6, with D perhaps matching TRBD1 (5 bases). Germline values: CDR1 SGHTA, CDR2 FQGTGA. V lost 1 base, J lost 8 bases, and 12 bases lay in between. The CDR3 is 15 residues long.